This entry lists 15 T cell receptor beta chains sequenced from one sample in a study of blood T cell repertoires in COVID-19. Some clones are missing from TCRdb's copy, which holds only in-frame ones; the method was immunoSEQ multiplex PCR. The repertoire has some 68,000 clones, roughly 90% of them found once; the top ten carry more than 5.5%. Material for sequencing was peripheral blood. These receptor sequences come from a man aged 35 to 55 with COVID-19, enrolled during active disease.

The chain uses TRBV5-8 and TRBJ1-4; possibly TRBD1 for D (5 bases). Germline assignment: CDR1 SGHTS and CDR2 YDEGEE. The CDR3 is 14 residues long. Trimming took 1 base from V and 5 from J, leaving 9 bases between them. CDR3 sequence reads: CASSLTGRNEKLFF. The CDR3 DNA follows: TGTGCCAGCAGCTTGACAGGCCGAAATGAAAAACTGTTTTTT.

The CDR3 DNA is TGTGCCAGCAGCCAACAGGCCTATGGCTACACCTTC. It yields the protein CASSQQAYGYTF. V gene TRBV3-1 (or the pseudogene TRBV3-2) combines with J gene TRBJ1-2; D gene unclear. Looked up from germline, CDR1 is LGHDT and CDR2 is YNNKEL (reference sequence). V was clipped by 2 bases and J by 4 bases, with 5 bases between them. The CDR3 runs to 12 residues.

This clone has just a few counts. The rearrangement joins TRBV6-2 or TRBV6-3 to TRBJ2-1; 8 bases match TRBD2. CDR1 is MNHEY and CDR2 is SVGEGT in the germline V gene. The CDR3 spans 14 residues. V was clipped by 0 bases and J by 8 bases; unmatched bases: 3. The CDR3 DNA reads TGTGCCAGCAGTTACTCCGGGACTAGTGATGAGCAGTTCTTC. Amino acid sequence: CASSYSGTSDEQFF.

The V and J genes are TRBV28 and TRBJ1-1; D is ambiguous. The ends were cut back, 5 bases at V and 1 base at J, with 11 bases in the middle. The CDR3 is made up of 14 amino acids. CDR1 and CDR2 from the germline V gene are MDHEN and SYDVKM. The CDR3 DNA is TGTGCCAGCAGTGGTTCGGGGTCGAACACTGAAGCTTTCTTT. This codes for CASSGSGSNTEAFF.

The CDR3 DNA is TGCGCCAGCAGCGGGACTAGCGGGGTACAAGAGACCCAGTACTTC. Its translation is CASSGTSGVQETQYF. This chain uses TRBV5-1 with TRBJ2-5; 13 nucleotides align to TRBD2. The ends lost 4 bases at V and 2 bases at J; junction bases unmatched: 2. Per the germline V gene, CDR1 is SGHRS and CDR2 is YFSETQ. The CDR3 extends over 15 amino acids.

The chain couples TRBV5-1 to TRBJ1-3, with a possible D match to TRBD1 (6 bases). CDR3 size: 16 residues. V was pared by 0 bases and J by 0 bases, with 10 bases between. CDR1 and CDR2 (germline): SGHRS, YFSETQ. The CDR3 region is CASSLVGAFSGNTIYF. Here the CDR3 DNA reads TGCGCCAGCAGCTTGGTGGGGGCCTTCTCTGGAAACACCATATATTTT.

This chain uses TRBV4-2 with TRBJ1-3, with D maybe TRBD1 (6 bases). Germline CDR1 and CDR2: LGHNA and YNFKEQ. V dropped 4 bases and J dropped 2 bases, with 15 bases sitting between them. This CDR3 spans 16 amino acids. CDR3 residues: CASSLQAGGPGNTIYF. CDR3 nucleotides: TGTGCCAGCAGCCTCCAAGCGGGGGGCCCTGGAAACACCATATATTTT.

The table lists this clone with a count of one. This chain uses TRBV3-1 (or the pseudogene TRBV3-2) with TRBJ2-2, with TRBD2 matching over 7 bases. The CDR3 is made up of 17 amino acids. V lost 0 bases, J lost 2 bases, and 6 bases stayed unmatched. The V gene's germline CDR1 is LGHDT and CDR2 YNNKEL (reference sequence). The CDR3 sequence: CASSQDLLAANTGELFF. The CDR3 DNA sequence: TGTGCCAGCAGCCAAGATCTGCTAGCGGCCAACACCGGGGAGCTGTTTTTT.

The J gene is TRBJ2-3, the V gene TRBV18; TRBD2 might be the D (6 bases). The CDR3 has 17 amino acids. Germline V lookup: CDR1 KGHSH, CDR2 LQKENI. With 2 bases removed from V and 2 bases from J, the gap between germline ends came to 17 bases. The CDR3 loop is CASSPYHGGVITDTQYF. For the CDR3, the DNA is TGTGCCAGCTCACCATACCATGGCGGGGTAATCACAGATACGCAGTATTTT. Full variable domain (missing parts from reference TRBV18 and TRBJ2-3): NAGVMQNPRHLVRRRGQEARLRCSPMKGHSHVYWYRQLPEEGLKFMVYLQKENIIDESGMPKERFSAEFPKEGPSILRIQQVVRGDSAAYFCASSPYHGGVITDTQYFGPGTRLTVL.

This chain joins TRBV7-9 and TRBJ1-5; D is unresolved. The CDR3 totals 12 residues. Trimming shortened V by 1 base and J by 5 bases, and 3 bases separated the two germline ends. Germline V gives CDR1 SEHNR, CDR2 FQNEAQ (reference sequence). This CDR3 reads CASSLGDQPQHF. The DNA for the CDR3 is TGTGCCAGCAGCTTAGGAGATCAGCCCCAGCATTTT.

The table lists this clone with a count of one. The V gene is TRBV3-1 (or the pseudogene TRBV3-2), the J gene TRBJ1-3; possibly TRBD1 for D (5 bases). The germline V gene encodes CDR1 LGHDT and CDR2 YNNKEL (reference sequence). The CDR3 consists of 13 residues. V dropped 6 bases and J dropped 2 bases, with 8 bases sitting between them. CDR3 in DNA: TGTGCCAGCAGAGGGGAAACTGGAAACACCATATATTTT. This translates into CASRGETGNTIYF.

The chain links TRBV3-1 (or the pseudogene TRBV3-2) to TRBJ1-2; tentatively, D is TRBD1 (6 bases). The CDR3 totals 15 residues. Germline-derived CDR1 and CDR2 are LGHDT and YNNKEL (reference sequence). V was clipped by 1 base and J by 8 bases, with 17 bases between them. CDR3 loop: CASSQGLGSRGGYTF. Here the CDR3 DNA reads TGTGCCAGCAGCCAAGGTCTGGGTTCGAGGGGGGGCTACACCTTC.

This clone was picked up one time. The genes are TRBV5-6 and TRBJ1-2, with 8 bases matching TRBD1. CDR3 length equals 12 residues. V shed 4 bases and J 8 bases; nucleotides not matched to a gene: 4. Germline V gives CDR1 SGHDT, CDR2 YYEEEE. The CDR3 DNA is TGTGCCAGCAGCCGGGACAGGCGGGGCTACACCTTC. It translates to CASSRDRRGYTF.

The chain carries TRBV5-1 and TRBJ1-1, with TRBD1 matching over 9 bases. V gave up 0 bases and J gave up 4 bases; unmatched junction bases: 4. Looked up from germline, CDR1 is SGHRS and CDR2 is YFSETQ. This CDR3 comprises 15 residues. CDR3 amino acids: CASSLGDREATEAFF. DNA of the CDR3: TGCGCCAGCAGCTTGGGGGACAGGGAGGCCACTGAAGCTTTCTTT.

The chain links TRBV3-1 (or the pseudogene TRBV3-2) to TRBJ1-2; 11 nucleotides align to TRBD1. The CDR3 consists of 15 residues. V was clipped by 5 bases and J by 4 bases; unmatched bases: 6. Germline-derived CDR1 and CDR2 are LGHDT and YNNKEL (reference sequence). The CDR3 DNA sequence: TGTGCCAGCAGCGACGGGACAGGGGGTAGCTATGGCTACACCTTC. It codes for CASSDGTGGSYGYTF.